A selection of T cell receptor beta chains follows, all from one sample in a study of shared clonotypes between healthy human individuals. Sequenced by immunoSEQ multiplex PCR; TCRdb stores in-frame clones only, minus some. The sample has 950,000 to 1,100,000 clones; about 77% are singletons. The specimen was memory CD4+ T cells sorted from blood. Source of these receptors: a man between 18 and 29 years old in good health. CDR3s include the opening cysteine and the closing phenylalanine or tryptophan.

V gene: TRBV10-3
J gene: TRBJ1-2
CDR3 protein: CAISDGRGDYGYTF

V gene: TRBV19
J gene: TRBJ1-4
CDR3 protein: CASGPAATNEKLFF

V gene: TRBV28
J gene: TRBJ1-6
CDR3 protein: CASTRAIGSPLHF

V gene: TRBV30
J gene: TRBJ1-2
CDR3 protein: CAWARRGSGYTF

V gene: TRBV5-1
J gene: TRBJ2-7
CDR3 protein: CASSLQTGAYEQYF

V gene: TRBV6-1
J gene: TRBJ2-7
CDR3 protein: CASSAPGLPLEQYF

V gene: TRBV18
J gene: TRBJ1-1
CDR3 protein: CASSKGSGGLTEAFF

V gene: TRBV5-1
J gene: TRBJ1-1
CDR3 protein: CASSIIAENTEAFF

V gene: TRBV10-3
J gene: TRBJ1-2
CDR3 protein: CAISSRQGSNYGYTF

V gene: TRBV5-4
J gene: TRBJ2-7
CDR3 protein: CASSLGQWDYEQYF

V gene: TRBV15
J gene: TRBJ2-7
CDR3 protein: CATSRGGASGNEQYF

V gene: TRBV7-6
J gene: TRBJ2-4
CDR3 protein: CASSLISSERPYF

V gene: TRBV4-3
J gene: TRBJ1-1
CDR3 protein: CASSQALQGNTEAFF

V gene: TRBV5-1
J gene: TRBJ2-1
CDR3 protein: CASSLALAYEQFF

V gene: TRBV6-5
J gene: TRBJ2-7
CDR3 protein: CASKRLAGSYEQYF

V gene: TRBV2
J gene: TRBJ2-2
CDR3 protein: CASVPGLAGELFF

V gene: TRBV5-4
J gene: TRBJ2-5
CDR3 protein: CASSSKPKTGGQETQYF

V gene: TRBV9
J gene: TRBJ2-3
CDR3 protein: CASSPRTGGVGGDTQYF

V gene: TRBV30
J gene: TRBJ1-1
CDR3 protein: CAWTDVNTEAFF

V gene: TRBV6-1
J gene: TRBJ1-1
CDR3 protein: CASSEIAVTRVPNTEAFF

V gene: TRBV29-1
J gene: TRBJ1-6
CDR3 protein: CSRVGSYNSPLHF

V gene: TRBV25-1
J gene: TRBJ1-1
CDR3 protein: CASSPRGDIVGAFF

V gene: TRBV5-1
J gene: TRBJ1-4
CDR3 protein: CASSQPIGGNEKLFF

V gene: TRBV6-5
J gene: TRBJ1-4
CDR3 protein: CASRRDRVGEKLFF

V gene: TRBV7-2
J gene: TRBJ2-7
CDR3 protein: CASSWDYPTLEQYF

V gene: TRBV27
J gene: TRBJ2-3
CDR3 protein: CASRGLAAADTQYF

V gene: TRBV6-1
J gene: TRBJ2-4
CDR3 protein: CASGGGTLAKNIQYF

V gene: TRBV27
J gene: TRBJ2-1
CDR3 protein: CASSPTSGLAGNEQFF

V gene: TRBV9
J gene: TRBJ2-6
CDR3 protein: CASSVGRNSGANVLTF

V gene: TRBV10-3
J gene: TRBJ2-7
CDR3 protein: CAISEQPGAYEQYF

V gene: TRBV4-1
J gene: TRBJ2-6
CDR3 protein: CASSQERAANSGANVLTF

V gene: TRBV12-5
J gene: TRBJ2-7
CDR3 protein: CASAEGLAVFYEQYF

V gene: TRBV2
J gene: TRBJ1-4
CDR3 protein: CASKRTINEKLFF

V gene: TRBV11-2
J gene: TRBJ2-7
CDR3 protein: CASSLRSASGRDRSYEQYF

V gene: TRBV7-9
J gene: TRBJ2-5
CDR3 protein: CASSRGPETQYF

V gene: TRBV7-2
J gene: TRBJ2-1
CDR3 protein: CASSFDEQFF

V gene: TRBV19
J gene: TRBJ1-5
CDR3 protein: CASSPKVNQPQHF

V gene: TRBV5-6
J gene: TRBJ2-3
CDR3 protein: CASSLGVGRARDTQYF

V gene: TRBV10-2
J gene: TRBJ1-1
CDR3 protein: CASSGFESGGLNTEAFF

V gene: TRBV4-1
J gene: TRBJ2-5
CDR3 protein: CASSQSSGAGGKETQYF

V gene: TRBV7-2
J gene: TRBJ2-2
CDR3 protein: CASSTKGNTGELFF